There are many counts of the clone carrying this TCR beta chain. As yet, its antigen is unknown. Time point indicated: sample taken at primary tumor resection. Samples came from 60 to 75 TRACERx patients with untreated early-stage lung cancer. The study sequenced unsorted whole RNA from tumor, nontumor lung or frozen PBMC. The data are from a study of spatial heterogeneity in lung cancer. Points from the study as a whole: There were more appearances of ubiquitous expanded tumor TCRs in blood at resection than at follow-up.

V was pared by 7 bases and J by 4 bases, with 7 bases of the junction left unmatched. The germline V gene has CDR1 MNHEY and CDR2 SVGEGT. CDR3 length: 14 amino acids. One entry per CDR3 protein results from TCRdb running MiXCR on the 5' RACE reads. The sample yields just over 75,000 distinct CDR3 sequences, 7.5% to 9.5% seen once. The chain couples TRBV6-2 or TRBV6-3 to TRBJ2-7, with 10 bases identical to TRBD1. Sequenced material: PBMCs, taken at surgery. The clonotype originates from a male donor with early-stage non-small cell lung cancer. The CDR3 loop is CASTPGQGPYEQYF. In DNA form, the CDR3 reads TGTGCCAGCACCCCGGGACAGGGGCCGTACGAGCAGTACTTC.